These T cell receptor beta chains were read from a single sample in a study of blood T cell repertoires in COVID-19. Profiled with immunoSEQ multiplex PCR; TCRdb holds only in-frame clones, not every one. This sample has more than 350,000 clones, with more than 70% found just once. Material for sequencing was peripheral blood. These receptors all come from a woman aged 25 to 39 with COVID-19, enrolled during active disease. The CDR3 runs from the conserved cysteine through the conserved F or W. The order of the fields is clone size, D gene, J gene, V gene, CDR3 length, CDR3 DNA, CDR3 protein. A D gene is named only where the DNA matches it firmly. The size entry is marked missing in some rows and otherwise reads once, few, many or a size class.

NA,NA,TRBJ2-5,TRBV7-9,14,TGTGCCAGCAGCCTCCGGGACTCGCAAGAGACCCAGTACTTC,CASSLRDSQETQYF
NA,NA,TRBJ1-2,TRBV6-1,17,TGTGCCAGCAGTGAAGCGCGTAGGGGGGGCGACGGCTATGGCTACACCTTC,CASSEARRGGDGYGYTF
NA,TRBD2,TRBJ2-3,TRBV7-8,13,TGTGCCACCCGGACTAGCGGCACAGATACGCAGTATTTT,CATRTSGTDTQYF
NA,NA,TRBJ2-2,TRBV7-9,16,TGTGCCAGCAGCCGCATCGAGCGGCCGAACACCGGGGAGCTGTTTTTT,CASSRIERPNTGELFF
NA,NA,TRBJ1-4,TRBV24-1,14,TGTGCCACCAGTGATGGTCGGGCGGGCGAAAAACTGTTTTTT,CATSDGRAGEKLFF
NA,TRBD1,TRBJ2-2,TRBV9,17,TGTGCCAGCAGCGTAGATACAGGGGGAACGAACACCGGGGAGCTGTTTTTT,CASSVDTGGTNTGELFF
NA,TRBD2,TRBJ2-3,TRBV3-1/TRBV3-2,13,TGTGCCAGCAGCCATGGGGGGGTGGATACGCAGTATTTT,CASSHGGVDTQYF
NA,TRBD2,TRBJ2-3,TRBV11-3,18,TGTGCCAGCAGCTCGGGACTAGCGGGAGGGCCTCTTACAGATACGCAGTATTTT,CASSSGLAGGPLTDTQYF
NA,TRBD1,TRBJ2-1,TRBV13,15,TGTGCCAGCAGCTTAGACAGGGGGCTAAACAATGAGCAGTTCTTC,CASSLDRGLNNEQFF
once,NA,TRBJ1-2,TRBV9,13,TGTGCCAGCAGCCAGACCGGGAGCTATGGCTACACCTTC,CASSQTGSYGYTF
NA,NA,TRBJ2-7,TRBV4-3,16,TGCGCCAGCAGCCAAGTTTATCCGGGAGCCTCCTACGAGCAGTACTTC,CASSQVYPGASYEQYF
NA,NA,TRBJ1-6,TRBV27,14,TGTGCCAGCAGTCGAGGACAGATTAATTCACCCCTCCACTTT,CASSRGQINSPLHF
NA,NA,TRBJ2-3,TRBV4-3,15,TGCGCCAGCAGCCAAGATGGGAGATACACAGATACGCAGTATTTT,CASSQDGRYTDTQYF
NA,NA,TRBJ2-2,TRBV6-5,15,TGTGCCAGCAGTTACTGGGTGACAGGCCGCGGGGAGCTGTTTTTT,CASSYWVTGRGELFF
NA,NA,TRBJ2-3,TRBV24-1,14,TGTGCCACCAGTAACAGTTACATCACAGATACGCAGTATTTT,CATSNSYITDTQYF
NA,NA,TRBJ1-3,TRBV5-1,14,TGCGCCAGCGGGTCCGGGGGACTTGGAAACACCATATATTTT,CASGSGGLGNTIYF
NA,NA,TRBJ2-5,TRBV11-2,15,TGTGCCAGCAGCTTAGCAAGAGGACAGTTGGAGACCCAGTACTTC,CASSLARGQLETQYF
NA,TRBD1,TRBJ2-3,TRBV5-1,15,TGCGCCACCTCGTGGACAGGGATGATCACAGATACGCAGTATTTT,CATSWTGMITDTQYF
NA,TRBD1,TRBJ1-5,TRBV28,15,TGTGCCAGCAGTCGTACAGGGGCTGGCAATCAGCCCCAGCATTTT,CASSRTGAGNQPQHF
NA,NA,TRBJ1-4,TRBV2,12,TGTGCCAGCATGGCGGAAAATGAAAAACTGTTTTTT,CASMAENEKLFF
NA,NA,TRBJ1-5,TRBV13,12,TGTGCCAGCAGCTTCAGGGATCAGCCCCAGCATTTT,CASSFRDQPQHF
NA,NA,TRBJ2-7,TRBV19,13,TGTGCCAGTAGTCAGCGGGTGACCTACGAGCAGTACTTC,CASSQRVTYEQYF
NA,NA,TRBJ1-3,TRBV6-6,14,TGTGCCAGCAGTTACGGGGGGAGAGGAAACACCATATATTTT,CASSYGGRGNTIYF
NA,NA,TRBJ1-5,TRBV2,16,TGTGCCAGCAGTGGCGCACAGGGTTCCAACAATCAGCCCCAGCATTTT,CASSGAQGSNNQPQHF
NA,NA,TRBJ2-2,TRBV6-2/TRBV6-3,13,TGTGCCAGCAGTTACGGCGGGACCGGGGAGCTGTTTTTT,CASSYGGTGELFF
NA,TRBD2,TRBJ2-1,TRBV18,14,TGTGCCAGCTCACCGGGACTAGTGCACAATGAGCAGTTCTTC,CASSPGLVHNEQFF
NA,TRBD1,TRBJ2-7,TRBV5-4,14,TGTGCCAGCAGCTACCGGGACAGAGCCTACGAGCAGTACTTC,CASSYRDRAYEQYF
few,NA,TRBJ2-2,TRBV28,13,TGTGCCAGCAATGGCAGGGCATCCGGGGAGCTGTTTTTT,CASNGRASGELFF
NA,TRBD2,TRBJ2-7,TRBV28,15,TGTGCCAGCACAATAGGGGCTAGCGGAGCCTACGAGCAGTACTTC,CASTIGASGAYEQYF
NA,NA,TRBJ1-5,TRBV12-2,14,TGTGCAAGTCGCTCGACAGTTTCCAATCAGCCCCAGCATTTT,CASRSTVSNQPQHF
NA,TRBD2,TRBJ2-5,TRBV7-9,18,TGTGCCAGCAGCTTCGGGGGTCCCACTAGCGGGAGTCACGAGACCCAGTACTTC,CASSFGGPTSGSHETQYF
NA,NA,TRBJ2-5,TRBV28,13,TGTGCCCATAAGGGGCAGAACCAAGAGACCCAGTACTTC,CAHKGQNQETQYF
NA,NA,TRBJ2-1,TRBV20-1,11,TGCAGTGCTAGACCCCTCGAGGAGCAGTTCTTC,CSARPLEEQFF
NA,TRBD2,TRBJ2-1,TRBV18,17,TGTGCCAGCTCATCATTAAAGGGACTAGCGGGTGAAAATGAGCAGTTCTTC,CASSSLKGLAGENEQFF
NA,TRBD2,TRBJ2-1,TRBV6-5,14,TGTGCCACCGTTCGCAGCGGGAGGGCCGGTGAGCAGTTCTTC,CATVRSGRAGEQFF
few,NA,TRBJ2-7,TRBV2,14,TGTGCCAGCAGTGAAGCGCTTAGGGGTTACGAGCAGTACTTC,CASSEALRGYEQYF
NA,NA,TRBJ1-2,TRBV28,15,TGTGCCAGCAGTTTCAACAGGCCTCCCCTCTATGGCTACACCTTC,CASSFNRPPLYGYTF
NA,TRBD2,TRBJ2-5,TRBV2,16,TGTGCCAGCAGTGAAGAGGTAGCGGGGTACCAAGAGACCCAGTACTTC,CASSEEVAGYQETQYF
NA,NA,TRBJ2-5,TRBV3-1/TRBV3-2,15,TGTGCCAGCAGCCCAACCGGGGATCGCCAAGAGACCCAGTACTTC,CASSPTGDRQETQYF
NA,NA,TRBJ2-7,TRBV18,14,TGTGCCAGCTCACGGACAGTTTCTTCCTACGAGCAGTACTTC,CASSRTVSSYEQYF
few,NA,TRBJ1-5,TRBV30,15,TGTGCCTGGAGTGAGGGAGGGGCAGGCAATCAGCCCCAGCATTTT,CAWSEGGAGNQPQHF